The 2 T cell receptor beta chains reported below all come from one sample, sequenced in a study of blood T cells in healthy people across ages. PCR was performed a second time for about 7 to 11 cycles using a sample-barcoded 5' primer and a J-beta primer mix. TCRdb passed the 5' RACE reads through MiXCR, listing each CDR3 protein once. This table holds 1.5 million to 2 million distinct CDR3 sequences, 49% found once. The sequenced sample consisted of blood. The receptors come from a woman aged 40-49 years in good health.

The rearrangement uses TRBV5-1 and TRBJ1-2; D uncertain. The CDR3 loop spans 15 amino acids. Trimming removed 0 bases at V and 0 bases at J, with 9 bases between. Looked up from germline, CDR1 is SGHRS and CDR2 is YFSETQ. The chain's CDR3 is CASSLERSTNYGYTF. In DNA, the CDR3 is TGCGCCAGCAGCTTGGAGCGGAGTACTAACTATGGCTACACCTTC.

The rearrangement joins TRBV5-6 to TRBJ1-5; D may be TRBD1 (6 bases). Germline CDR1 reads SGHDT; CDR2 reads YYEEEE. The CDR3 length is 16 residues. Trimming left V 1 base short and J 2 bases short, with 13 bases between. The CDR3 is CASSLQGMSGNQPQHF. For the CDR3, the DNA is TGTGCCAGCAGCTTGCAGGGGATGAGCGGCAATCAGCCCCAGCATTTT.